This record looks at one T cell receptor (beta chain) sequence and its context. Its target is unknown. TCRdb re-called the 5' RACE reads and shows each CDR3 protein once, DNA omitted. Recorded for this sample: around 470,000 distinct CDR3 sequences. These data are taken from a study of T cells expressing NK-cell markers. Whole-study results and caveats: Each of over 5 donors carried dominant NKG2C+ clonotypes accounting for about 1.0-7.0% of CD8+ T cells.

Germline loops: CDR1 SEHNR, CDR2 FQNEAQ (reference sequence). CDR3 length: 14 amino acids. The chain joins TRBV7-9 to TRBJ1-2. Input material: blood T cells: a sorted CD56 or NKG2C T cell subset, CD4+ or CD8+ T cells, or bulk PBMC T cells (not recorded which). This receptor was taken from a woman aged 45 to 65 in good health. The CDR3 region is CASSPVRKLDGYTF.